This TCR beta chain is from a study of human T cells and chemical hapten exposure. Looking at the study overall: TCR yield per sample varied, mainly due to pooled library volumes.

On this clonotype itself: Its antigen is unidentified.

Per germline, CDR1 DFQATT and CDR2 SNEGSKA (reference sequence). This CDR3 region has 13 residues. Trimming stripped 4 bases from V and 2 bases from J, with 12 bases between. Whole blood, unfractionated, served as the material for total RNA extraction. Study-wide results and caveats: TCRs exceeding a frequency of 1 in 1000 stayed unchanged under DPC sensitization.

Individual cDNA molecules had unique molecular identifiers attached to them by the library. As processed by the authors: Per sample, the median was around 100,000 TCRs, with values from 23,224 to 690,600. TCRdb re-called the 5' RACE reads with MiXCR, one entry per CDR3 protein. It is TCRdb's table, rather than the study itself, that gives the V and J calls and clone size. The table records tens of thousands of distinct CDR3 sequences, under 10% of them present only once. The rearrangement links TRBV20-1 to TRBJ2-7; D might be TRBD1 (6 bases). The clonotype originates from a male donor in good health. The CDR3 reads CSAIRDTTYEQYF. The CDR3 DNA sequence: TGCAGTGCTATCCGGGACACAACCTACGAGCAGTACTTC.